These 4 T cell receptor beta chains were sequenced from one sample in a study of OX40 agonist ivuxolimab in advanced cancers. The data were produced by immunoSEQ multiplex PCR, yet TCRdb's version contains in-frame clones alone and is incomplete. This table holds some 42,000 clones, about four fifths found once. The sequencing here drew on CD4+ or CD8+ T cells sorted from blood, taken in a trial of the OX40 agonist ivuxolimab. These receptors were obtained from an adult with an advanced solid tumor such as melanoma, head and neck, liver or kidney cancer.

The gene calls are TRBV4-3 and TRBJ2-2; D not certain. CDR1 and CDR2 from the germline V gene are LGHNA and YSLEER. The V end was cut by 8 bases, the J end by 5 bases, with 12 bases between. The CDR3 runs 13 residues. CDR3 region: CASGPEPTGELFF. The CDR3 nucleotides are TGCGCCAGCGGGCCTGAACCGACCGGGGAGCTGTTTTTT.

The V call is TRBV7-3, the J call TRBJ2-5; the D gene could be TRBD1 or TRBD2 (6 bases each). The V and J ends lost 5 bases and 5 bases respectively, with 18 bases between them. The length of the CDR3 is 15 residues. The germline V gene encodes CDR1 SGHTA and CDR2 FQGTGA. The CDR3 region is CASSPTGAGWETQYF. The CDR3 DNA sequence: TGTGCCAGCAGCCCGACGGGGGCGGGTTGGGAGACCCAGTACTTC.

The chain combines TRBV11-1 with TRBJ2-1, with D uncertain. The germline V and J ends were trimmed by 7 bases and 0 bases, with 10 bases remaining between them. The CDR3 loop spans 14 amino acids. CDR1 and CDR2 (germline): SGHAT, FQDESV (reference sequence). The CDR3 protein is CASNPGFSYNEQFF. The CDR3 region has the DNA TGTGCCAGCAATCCCGGGTTCTCCTACAATGAGCAGTTCTTC.

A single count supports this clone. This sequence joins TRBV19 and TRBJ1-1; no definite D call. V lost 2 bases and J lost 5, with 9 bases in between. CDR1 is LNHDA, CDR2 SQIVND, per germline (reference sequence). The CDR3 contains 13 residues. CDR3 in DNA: TGTGCCAGTAGTATAACTACGAGGACTGAAGCTTTCTTT. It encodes CASSITTRTEAFF.